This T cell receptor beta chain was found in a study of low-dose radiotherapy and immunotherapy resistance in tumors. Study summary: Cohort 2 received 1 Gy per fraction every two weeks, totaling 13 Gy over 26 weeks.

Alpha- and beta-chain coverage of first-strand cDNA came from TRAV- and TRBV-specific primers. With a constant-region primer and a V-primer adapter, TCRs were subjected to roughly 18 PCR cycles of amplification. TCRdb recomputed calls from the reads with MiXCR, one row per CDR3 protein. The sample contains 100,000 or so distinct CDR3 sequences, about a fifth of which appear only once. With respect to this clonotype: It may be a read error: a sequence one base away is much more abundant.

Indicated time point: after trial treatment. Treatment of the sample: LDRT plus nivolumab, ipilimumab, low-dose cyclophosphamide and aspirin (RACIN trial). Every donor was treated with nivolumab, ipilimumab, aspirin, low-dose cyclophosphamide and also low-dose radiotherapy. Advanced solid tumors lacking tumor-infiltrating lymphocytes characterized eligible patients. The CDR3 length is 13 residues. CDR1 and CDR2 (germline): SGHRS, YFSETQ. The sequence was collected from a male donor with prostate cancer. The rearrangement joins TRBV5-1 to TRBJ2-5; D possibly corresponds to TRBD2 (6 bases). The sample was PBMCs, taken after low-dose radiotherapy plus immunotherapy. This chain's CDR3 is CVSSISGQETQYF. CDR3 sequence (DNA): TGCGTCAGCAGCATTAGCGGACAAGAGACCCAGTACTTC.